The 31 T cell receptor beta chains below all came from one sample that was sequenced in a study of OX40 agonist ivuxolimab in advanced cancers. Repertoires were generated with immunoSEQ multiplex PCR, while TCRdb's copy carries only in-frame clones and drops some. The sample lists more than 25,000 clones, around 86% occurring once. Sequenced material: CD4+ or CD8+ T cells sorted from blood, taken in a trial of the OX40 agonist ivuxolimab. The receptors here all came from an adult with an advanced solid tumor such as melanoma, head and neck, liver or kidney cancer.

This clone occurred once. The V call is TRBV29-1, the J call TRBJ2-3; TRBD1 matches at 8 bases. Germline CDR1 is SQVTM and CDR2 is ANQGSEA. The CDR3 consists of 13 residues. Trimming took 5 bases from V and 5 from J; bases not matched to a gene: 6. CDR3 loop: CSVLAGGKDTQYF. DNA for the CDR3: TGCAGCGTTCTGGCAGGGGGCAAAGATACGCAGTATTTT.

The CDR3 coding sequence is TGTGCCAGCAGTGCCGGACAGGGGGCTATCGAGCAGTACTTC. It codes for CASSAGQGAIEQYF. The rearrangement links TRBV2 to TRBJ2-7; 11 positions agree with TRBD1. CDR1 is SNHLY, CDR2 FYNNEI, per germline. V trimming: 4 bases; J trimming: 6 bases; junction bases outside the gene matches: 5. CDR3 length: 14 residues.

In this sample, this clone turned up a few times. The chain recombines TRBV11-1 with TRBJ2-6; 10 bases map to TRBD2. There are 17 residues in the CDR3. Per germline, CDR1 SGHAT and CDR2 FQDESV (reference sequence). Trimming removed 1 base from V and 0 bases from J; junction bases left unmatched: 0. The CDR3 nucleotides are TGTGCCAGCAGCTTAGGGACTAGCGGCTCTGGGGCCAACGTCCTGACTTTC. Protein product: CASSLGTSGSGANVLTF.

The V gene is TRBV11-3, the J gene TRBJ2-1, with TRBD1 matching over 9 bases. CDR1 is SGHNT, CDR2 YENEEA, per germline. Losses at the gene ends were 4 bases for V and 0 bases for J; bases not matched to a gene: 4. This CDR3 has 16 amino acids. CDR3 protein: CASSSRDRVSYNEQFF. CDR3 in DNA: TGTGCCAGCAGCTCGCGGGACAGGGTCTCCTACAATGAGCAGTTCTTC.

The chain links TRBV30 to TRBJ2-7, with 9 bases identical to TRBD1. The ends lost 0 bases at V and 4 bases at J; junction bases unmatched: 4. CDR1 and CDR2 from the germline V gene are GTSNPN and SVGIG (reference sequence). The CDR3 length is 14 residues. For the CDR3, the DNA is TGTGCCTGGAGTGTCGGGACAGGGCCATACGAGCAGTACTTC. Protein: CAWSVGTGPYEQYF.

The rearrangement uses TRBV7-2 and TRBJ2-3, with 8 bases that match TRBD2. V shed 5 bases, J shed 6 bases, and the junction held 4 bases outside the gene matches. The V gene's germline CDR1 is SGHTA and CDR2 FQGNSA. The CDR3 has 13 residues. The CDR3 loop is CASSPGGIDTQYF. In nucleotides, the CDR3 is TGTGCCAGCAGCCCGGGAGGGATCGATACGCAGTATTTT. The whole variable domain, remainder taken from reference TRBV7-2 and TRBJ2-3, is GAGVSQSPSNKVTEKGKDVELRCDPISGHTALYWYRQSLGQGLEFLIYFQGNSAPDKSGLPSDRFSAERTGGSVSTLTIQRTQQEDSAVYLCASSPGGIDTQYFGPGTRLTVL.

The chain is built from TRBV29-1 and TRBJ1-4, with TRBD1 matching 10 bases. The V and J ends lost 0 bases and 6 bases, in that order; junction bases with no gene match: 1. Germline V gives CDR1 SQVTM, CDR2 ANQGSEA. This CDR3 is built from 14 residues. The CDR3 nucleotides are TGCAGCGTTGAAGAAGGGACAGGGGATGAAAAACTGTTTTTT. This gives the protein CSVEEGTGDEKLFF.

The DNA of the CDR3 is TGTGCCAGCAGCTTATTAGGGGGCATACCCTCTGGGGCCAACGTCCTGACTTTC. Its protein product is CASSLLGGIPSGANVLTF. V usage is TRBV7-3 and J usage is TRBJ2-6, with TRBD1 matching 7 bases. The CDR3 has 18 amino acids. V lost 2 bases to trimming and J lost 0 bases; unmatched junction nucleotides: 7. Germline V CDR1 and CDR2: SGHTA, FQGTGA.

The chain is built from TRBV19 and TRBJ2-5; 9 positions match TRBD1. The CDR3 contains 15 residues. V dropped 5 bases and J dropped 4; count of bases not matched to a gene: 8. Germline CDR1 LNHDA, CDR2 SQIVND (reference sequence). Written as DNA, the CDR3 is TGTGCCAGTAGTTCGGGACAGGGAATCGGAGAGACCCAGTACTTC. It specifies CASSSGQGIGETQYF.

V gene TRBV29-1 combines with J gene TRBJ2-7, with 13 bases matching TRBD2. The CDR3 has 12 residues. The V gene end was trimmed by 4 bases and the J gene end by 6 bases; junction bases not matched to a gene: 0. Germline V gene data show CDR1 as SQVTM and CDR2 as ANQGSEA. Here the CDR3 reads CSVGTSGSEQYF. The CDR3 nucleotides are TGCAGCGTTGGGACTAGCGGGAGCGAGCAGTACTTC.

The chain joins TRBV7-6 to TRBJ2-1, with 11 bases fitting TRBD2. V lost 5 bases and J lost 3; bases outside the gene matches: 6. The CDR3 covers 16 residues. The germline V gene encodes CDR1 SGHVS and CDR2 FNYEAQ. The DNA of the CDR3 is TGTGCCAGCAGCATAATAGGGACTAGCGGCTACAATGAGCAGTTCTTC. It translates to CASSIIGTSGYNEQFF.

The V and J genes are TRBV6-5 and TRBJ2-1; 8 bases map to TRBD2. The junction had 11 bases not matched to a gene; V was cut back by 5 bases and J by 8 bases. Per germline, CDR1 MNHEY and CDR2 SVGAGI. CDR3 length equals 15 residues. The CDR3 DNA sequence: TGTGCCAGCAGTCCATCAGCGGGAGATAGCCATGAGCAGTTCTTC. It is translated as CASSPSAGDSHEQFF.

A word on this clone: The sample holds other DNA sequences that translate to the same CDR3. The gene calls are TRBV9 and TRBJ2-7; 9 bases map to TRBD1. The junction had 0 bases not matched to a gene; V was cut back by 0 bases and J by 2 bases. CDR3 size: 14 residues. Germline CDR1 reads SGDLS; CDR2 reads YYNGEE. The CDR3 here is CASSVGQGAYEQYF. CDR3 sequence (DNA): TGTGCCAGCAGCGTAGGACAGGGGGCCTACGAGCAGTACTTC.

CDR3 protein: CASRAGREQYF. CDR3 nucleotide sequence: TGTGCCAGCAGGGCGGGGCGGGAGCAGTACTTC. The V and J genes are TRBV2 and TRBJ2-7; possibly TRBD2 for D (6 bases). This CDR3 comprises 11 residues. Germline assignment: CDR1 SNHLY and CDR2 FYNNEI. Trimming pared 6 bases from V and 7 bases from J, leaving 10 bases between.

The chain recombines TRBV6-5 with TRBJ2-2; maybe TRBD1 (5 bases). The CDR3 runs 14 residues. The germline CDR1 and CDR2 sequences are MNHEY and SVGAGI. V lost 5 bases and J lost 1, with 8 bases in between. CDR3 protein: CASSLQGNTGELFF. CDR3 coding DNA: TGTGCCAGCAGTCTCCAGGGGAACACCGGGGAGCTGTTTTTT.

The chain is built from TRBV4-1 and TRBJ2-7; 9 bases are a match to TRBD1. Trimming took 3 bases from V and 3 from J; bases not matched to a gene: 9. Germline CDR1 is MGHRA and CDR2 is YSYEKL. CDR3 length: 16 residues. The CDR3 spells CASSHDVGTGFYEQYF. CDR3 DNA sequence: TGCGCCAGCAGCCACGACGTCGGGACAGGGTTCTACGAGCAGTACTTC.

The CDR3 coding sequence is TGTGCCAGTAGTCTTGGGGGAAACACTGAAGCTTTCTTT. It specifies CASSLGGNTEAFF. V is TRBV19 and J is TRBJ1-1, with D maybe TRBD1 (5 bases). V lost 5 bases to trimming and J lost 2 bases, with 9 bases between them. Germline loops: CDR1 LNHDA, CDR2 SQIVND (reference sequence). The CDR3 length is 13 residues.

V and J are TRBV7-9 and TRBJ1-2; the D is unclear. Germline V gene sequence: CDR1 SEHNR, CDR2 FQNEAQ (reference sequence). V shed 5 bases and J shed 3 bases, with 13 bases lying between them. CDR3 length: 14 amino acids. DNA of the CDR3: TGTGCCAGCAGCGGAGAGGACGGTGACTATGGCTACACCTTC. As protein: CASSGEDGDYGYTF.

The V gene is TRBV9, the J gene TRBJ2-3; 14 nucleotides agree with TRBD2. Per germline, CDR1 SGDLS and CDR2 YYNGEE. Trimming at V came to 4 bases and at J to 6 bases, leaving 4 bases not matched to a gene. The CDR3 loop spans 15 amino acids. In DNA form, the CDR3 reads TGTGCCAGCAGCCCTGGGACTAGCGGGAGTGATACGCAGTATTTT. Protein sequence: CASSPGTSGSDTQYF.

This clone was seen a single time. The chain joins TRBV6-5 to TRBJ1-2, with D unclear. CDR3 length: 12 amino acids. Trimming shortened V by 5 bases and J by 6 bases, and 10 bases separated the two germline ends. The germline V gene encodes CDR1 MNHEY and CDR2 SVGAGI. CDR3 sequence: CASSDLGNGYTF. CDR3 nucleotides: TGTGCCAGCAGTGATTTAGGGAATGGCTACACCTTC.

The J gene is TRBJ1-1, the V gene TRBV4-1, with unresolved D. The CDR3 extends over 13 amino acids. V lost 0 bases to trimming and J lost 4 bases, with 6 bases between them. Germline V lookup: CDR1 MGHRA, CDR2 YSYEKL. The CDR3 DNA sequence: TGCGCCAGCAGCCAAGAACACCCCACTGAAGCTTTCTTT. As protein: CASSQEHPTEAFF.

The rearrangement links TRBV28 to TRBJ2-2, with D possibly TRBD2 on 6 matching bases. There are 15 residues in the CDR3. The V and J ends lost 7 bases and 0 bases respectively, with 12 bases between them. Per the germline V gene, CDR1 is MDHEN and CDR2 is SYDVKM. DNA for the CDR3: TGTGCCAGCACCCCTCTAGCGACGAACACCGGGGAGCTGTTTTTT. Translation gives CASTPLATNTGELFF.

The rearrangement links TRBV10-3 to TRBJ2-7; D possibly corresponds to TRBD1 (5 bases). Trimming stripped 0 bases from V and 2 bases from J, with 14 bases between. CDR3 length: 16 amino acids. The germline gives CDR1 ENHRY, CDR2 SYGVKD. The CDR3 nucleotides read TGTGCCATCAGTGAGTCGAGTACAGGACGGACCTACGAGCAGTACTTC. Protein product: CAISESSTGRTYEQYF.

CDR3 in DNA: TGTGCCTGGAGCGCCGGGACGATCAGGGAGACCCAGTACTTC. Residues: CAWSAGTIRETQYF. The V call is TRBV30, the J call TRBJ2-5; D tentatively reads TRBD1 or TRBD2 (5 bases each). V lost 3 bases, J lost 5 bases, and 16 bases lay in between. The germline V gene has CDR1 GTSNPN and CDR2 SVGIG (reference sequence). The CDR3 runs to 14 residues.

This clone is termed medium-sized (0.01 to 0.1%). This chain connects TRBV6-4 to TRBJ2-3; D is possibly TRBD2 (6 bases). The CDR3 runs 15 residues. V lost 4 bases to trimming and J lost 0 bases, with 11 bases between them. Germline CDR1 reads MRHNA; CDR2 reads SNTAGT. In DNA, the CDR3 is TGTGCCAGCAGTGCGGGAGATACTAGCACAGATACGCAGTATTTT. The encoded protein is CASSAGDTSTDTQYF.

The chain carries TRBV6-5 and TRBJ2-7, with 10 bases fitting TRBD2. CDR3 length: 10 residues. The germline V gene encodes CDR1 MNHEY and CDR2 SVGAGI. CDR3: CASTSGGGKV. DNA for the CDR3: TGTGCCAGCACTAGCGGGGGAGGCAAAGTC.

In DNA, the CDR3 is TGTGCCAGCAGTCCGAACCCTTTTATCTATGGCTACACCTTC. Translated: CASSPNPFIYGYTF. V and J are TRBV27 and TRBJ1-2, with D unclear. V was shortened by 5 bases and J by 4 bases, with 14 bases between the two germline ends. The CDR3 sequence is 14 residues long. Germline V gene data show CDR1 as MNHEY and CDR2 as SMNVEV (reference sequence).

The chain combines TRBV4-1 with TRBJ1-1; a weak D match, TRBD1 (6 bases). V was trimmed by 5 bases and J by 3 bases, leaving 10 bases between them. CDR1 is MGHRA, CDR2 YSYEKL, per germline. The CDR3 runs 13 residues. CDR3 nucleotide sequence: TGCGCCAGCAGCTTCGGGGGGCACACTGAAGCTTTCTTT. Translating gives CASSFGGHTEAFF.

This clone has just a few counts. The rearrangement joins TRBV7-9 to TRBJ2-7; a possible D gene is TRBD1 (6 bases). The CDR3 extends over 15 amino acids. V lost 4 bases and J 7 bases, leaving 20 bases between the germline ends. Germline V gene sequence: CDR1 SEHNR, CDR2 FQNEAQ (reference sequence). Here the CDR3 DNA reads TGTGCCAGCAGCTCATCCCGGACAGTCTCTGATGAGCAGTACTTC. It codes for CASSSSRTVSDEQYF.

This chain connects TRBV28 to TRBJ1-4; D is ambiguous. CDR1 and CDR2 from the germline V gene are MDHEN and SYDVKM. The germline V and J ends were trimmed by 7 bases and 11 bases, with 20 bases remaining between them. The CDR3 sequence is 14 residues long. The CDR3 spells CASTPLGLGRKLFF. The CDR3, as DNA: TGTGCCAGCACCCCCCTAGGTCTTGGAAGGAAACTGTTTTTT.

The chain links TRBV27 to TRBJ2-1, with D possibly being TRBD2 (6 bases). Trimming cost V 4 bases and J 5 bases, with 15 bases left between them. Germline V gives CDR1 MNHEY, CDR2 SMNVEV (reference sequence). The length of the CDR3 is 15 residues. The CDR3 DNA is TGTGCCAGCAGTTCCTGGAGGGCCTTGGACAATGAGCAGTTCTTC. Residues: CASSSWRALDNEQFF.